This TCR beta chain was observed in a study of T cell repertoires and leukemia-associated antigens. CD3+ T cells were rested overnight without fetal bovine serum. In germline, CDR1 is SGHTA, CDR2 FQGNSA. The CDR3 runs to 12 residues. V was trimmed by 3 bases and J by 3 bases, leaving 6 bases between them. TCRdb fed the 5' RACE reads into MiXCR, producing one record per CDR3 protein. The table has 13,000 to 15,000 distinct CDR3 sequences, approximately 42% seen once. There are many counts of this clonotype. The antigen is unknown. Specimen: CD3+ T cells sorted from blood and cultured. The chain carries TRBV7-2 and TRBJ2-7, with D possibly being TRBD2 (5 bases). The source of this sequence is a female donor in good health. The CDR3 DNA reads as TGTGCCAGCAGCTTTCGGGGCTACGAGCAGTACTTC. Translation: CASSFRGYEQYF.